This entry lists 11 T cell receptor beta chains sequenced from one sample in a study of T cells in Graves' hyperthyroidism and ophthalmopathy. The TCR beta CDR3 regions underwent amplification using RNA transcripts as the source. Carried out on the TCR CDR3, a first-round RT-PCR used the HTBI primer set. Using its own MiXCR run on the multiplex PCR reads, TCRdb lists one record per CDR3 protein. The table includes under 550,000 distinct CDR3 sequences, 20% detected once. Sequences were obtained from blood. The receptors derive from a man aged 40-50 years with Graves' ophthalmopathy.

This clonotype came up a few times. This chain connects TRBV2 to TRBJ2-7; 9 positions agree with TRBD2. This CDR3 is built from 13 residues. The V and J ends lost 4 bases and 3 bases, in that order; junction bases with no gene match: 1. Germline V gene lookup returns CDR1 SNHLY and CDR2 FYNNEI. Here the CDR3 DNA reads TGTGCCAGCAGTGGCGGGGGGGACTACGAGCAGTACTTC. Residues: CASSGGGDYEQYF.

The chain recombines TRBV7-2 with TRBJ1-5; D is undetermined. Trimming removed 4 bases at V and 2 bases at J, with 12 bases between. Per germline, CDR1 SGHTA and CDR2 FQGNSA. The CDR3 totals 15 residues. CDR3 coding DNA: TGTGCCAGCAGCTGGGGTGTGGGTGGCAATCAGCCCCAGCATTTT. Protein product: CASSWGVGGNQPQHF.

CDR3 nucleotides: TGTGCCAGCAGTAGAACAGGGGAGGATACGCAGTATTTT. Protein sequence: CASSRTGEDTQYF. This sequence joins TRBV6-1 and TRBJ2-3, with TRBD1 matching 7 bases. Trimming cost V 5 bases and J 6 bases; bases outside gene matches: 5. Germline V gives CDR1 MNHNS, CDR2 SASEGT. The CDR3 covers 13 residues.

The sample holds a few counts of this clonotype. The chain combines TRBV3-1 with TRBJ2-5; D is uncertain. In germline, CDR1 is LGHDT, CDR2 YNNKEL (reference sequence). This CDR3 has 9 residues. V lost 4 bases and J lost 12, with 6 bases in between. Written as DNA, the CDR3 is TGTGCCAGCAGCCCACCTGAGTACTTC. Residues: CASSPPEYF.

This clonotype turned up a few times. The CDR3 loop is CASSYLDPRGELFF. The DNA for the CDR3 is TGTGCCAGCAGCTACTTAGATCCAAGGGGGGAGCTGTTTTTT. The chain carries TRBV5-5 and TRBJ2-2; D is unclear. V dropped 3 bases and J dropped 8 bases, with 14 bases sitting between them. The CDR3 sequence is 14 residues long. Germline values: CDR1 SGHKS, CDR2 YYEKEE (reference sequence). The whole variable domain, remainder taken from reference TRBV5-5 and TRBJ2-2, is DAGVTQSPTHLIKTRGQQVTLRCSPISGHKSVSWYQQVLGQGPQFIFQYYEKEERGRGNFPDRFSARQFPNYSSELNVNALLLGDSALYLCASSYLDPRGELFFGEGSRLTVL.

The chain employs TRBV27 and TRBJ2-2, with a weak D call TRBD2 (5 bases). The germline gives CDR1 MNHEY, CDR2 SMNVEV (reference sequence). This CDR3 is 15 amino acids long. V shed 4 bases and J shed 7 bases, with 16 bases lying between them. For the CDR3, the DNA is TGTGCCAGCAGTTGGTCCCCAGGTGGGAGCGGGGAGCTGTTTTTT. Protein: CASSWSPGGSGELFF.

The sample holds many counts of this clonotype. The J gene is TRBJ2-7, the V gene TRBV2, with 10 bases matching TRBD1. With V trimmed by 8 bases and J by 6 bases, 7 bases remained unmatched. CDR3 length: 13 residues. Germline loops: CDR1 SNHLY, CDR2 FYNNEI. In DNA, the CDR3 is TGTGCCAGCTCCAGGGACAGGGGTGCCGAGCAGTACTTC. This translates into CASSRDRGAEQYF.

The chain has TRBV11-2 and TRBJ2-6; TRBD2 might be the D (5 bases). Germline V CDR1 and CDR2: SGHAT, FQNNGV. The CDR3 contains 15 residues. Trimming removed 10 bases from V and 2 bases from J, with 15 bases in between. Here the CDR3 DNA reads TGTGCCACCTCGAGAAGCGGTGCTGGGGCCAACGTCCTGACTTTC. It encodes CATSRSGAGANVLTF.

This clonotype has a handful of counts. The J gene is TRBJ1-6, the V gene TRBV10-3; the D gene is possibly TRBD1 (5 bases). Trimming removed 2 bases from V and 9 bases from J, with 14 bases in between. The V gene's germline CDR1 is ENHRY and CDR2 SYGVKD. The CDR3 covers 15 residues. The CDR3 bases are TGTGCCATCAGTGAGAAGAGGGACCCGGGTTCACCCCTCCACTTT. Its protein product is CAISEKRDPGSPLHF.

This clonotype has at least ten counts. The rearrangement joins TRBV7-3 to TRBJ2-1; 11 bases are shared with TRBD2. The germline CDR1 and CDR2 sequences are SGHTA and FQGTGA. V was clipped by 1 base and J by 6 bases; unmatched bases: 2. This CDR3 is 15 amino acids long. The CDR3, as DNA: TGTGCCAGCAGCTTAAGTCTAGCGGGAGGCAATGAGCAGTTCTTC. Its protein is CASSLSLAGGNEQFF. Together with reference TRBV7-3 and TRBJ2-1, the CDR3 gives the full variable domain: GAGVSQTPSNKVTEKGKYVELRCDPISGHTALYWYRQSLGQGPEFLIYFQGTGAADDSGLPNDRFFAVRPEGSVSTLKIQRTERGDSAVYLCASSLSLAGGNEQFFGPGTRLTVL.

The V and J genes are TRBV19 and TRBJ1-2; no definite D call. Trimming took 2 bases from V and 8 from J, leaving 21 bases between them. Germline CDR1 and CDR2: LNHDA and SQIVND (reference sequence). The CDR3 sequence is 16 residues long. DNA for the CDR3: TGTGCCAGTAGTATACTCGCCCCCACGGTCGCGGAGGGCTACACCTTC. Translation: CASSILAPTVAEGYTF. The whole variable domain, filled in from reference TRBV19 and TRBJ1-2, reads DGGITQSPKYLFRKEGQNVTLSCEQNLNHDAMYWYRQDPGQGLRLIYYSQIVNDFQKGDIAEGYSVSREKKESFPLTVTSAQKNPTAFYLCASSILAPTVAEGYTFGSGTRLTVV.